A selection of T cell receptor beta chains follows, all from one sample in a study of cytomegalovirus exposure and HLA in healthy donors. TCRdb's copy holds only in-frame clones and misses some; the assay was immunoSEQ multiplex PCR. The repertoire has 170,000 or so clones, 80% of them found once; the top ten carry 6% to 7.5%. Sequencing input: PBMCs. The receptors were sampled from a man aged 25-45 years in good health and CMV-seropositive. The CDR3 runs from the conserved cysteine through the conserved F or W. Each record gives: clone size, V gene, D gene, J gene, CDR3 DNA, CDR3 protein. A D gene is named only where the DNA matches it firmly. Not every row has a clone size; where given, it reads once, few, many or a size class.

-	TRBV5-4	-	TRBJ2-7	TGTGCCAGCAGGGAACAGAGATCCTACGAGCAGTACTTC	CASREQRSYEQYF
-	TRBV19	TRBD1	TRBJ1-5	TGTGCCAGTAGTGCCGGGACAGGGGTTCAGCCCCAGCATTTT	CASSAGTGVQPQHF
-	TRBV4-3	-	TRBJ1-2	TGCGCCAGCAGCCAAGGGATCGGGGGTTATGGCTACACCTTC	CASSQGIGGYGYTF
-	TRBV7-2	TRBD1	TRBJ2-7	TGTGCCAGCAGCCCCCGGACAGGGGCCTACGAGCAGTACTTC	CASSPRTGAYEQYF
-	TRBV6-1	-	TRBJ2-3	TGTGCCAGCAATGCGGGTCACACAGATACGCAGTATTTT	CASNAGHTDTQYF
-	TRBV18	-	TRBJ2-1	TGTGCCAGCTCACCTTATACGGACAGGCAGTTCTTC	CASSPYTDRQFF
few	TRBV4-3	TRBD2	TRBJ2-3	TGCGCCAGCAGCCAAGGTATAGCGGGGGGGCCCACAGATACGCAGTATTTT	CASSQGIAGGPTDTQYF
-	TRBV4-3	-	TRBJ2-6	TGCGCCAGCAGCCAAGAAGGTGGGAGCTCTGGGGCCAACGTCCTGACTTTC	CASSQEGGSSGANVLTF
-	TRBV29-1	TRBD1	TRBJ2-1	TGCAGCGTAACTAACCCCCCGGGACAGTACAATGAGCAGTTCTTC	CSVTNPPGQYNEQFF
-	TRBV7-2	TRBD2	TRBJ2-5	TGTGCCAGCAGCTCCAGTCGCGGGGGGGCGGAGGAGACCCAGTACTTC	CASSSSRGGAEETQYF
-	TRBV5-1	TRBD2	TRBJ2-7	TGCGCCAGCAGCCAAGGGACTAGCGTAAGATATACCGCCACCTACGAGCAGTACTTC	CASSQGTSVRYTATYEQYF
-	TRBV5-6	-	TRBJ2-1	TGTGCCAGCAGCTTGTACCAGGGGTACAATGAGCAGTTCTTC	CASSLYQGYNEQFF
-	TRBV11-2	-	TRBJ2-1	TGTGCCAGCAGCGCGTTCGGGAATGAGCAGTTCTTC	CASSAFGNEQFF